Given below is one T cell receptor (beta chain) in context. Its antigen is not known. The sample belongs to a study of CD8 T cells in ankylosing spondylitis. Study-wide findings and caveats: Characteristic of ankylosing spondylitis blood, it appeared, was a TCR beta motif comprising about eight highly homologous variants. Matched ankylosing spondylitis synovial fluid reportedly contained a significantly enriched population of disease-linked clones. Clones linked to disease, bearing a CD8+ phenotype, were relatively rare in peripheral blood.

The CDR3 contains 16 residues. The V segment lost 2 bases and the J segment 10 bases; nucleotides outside the gene matches: 10. Scientists made TCR beta libraries using quantitative 5'-RACE with molecular barcodes. From the 5' RACE reads, TCRdb called clonotypes with MiXCR, one entry per CDR3 protein. Of 300,000 to 400,000 distinct CDR3 sequences in the sample, around 22% were seen once. The chain joins TRBV12-3 or TRBV12-4 to TRBJ1-6; 8 bases are shared with TRBD1. The receptor was derived from a male donor with ankylosing spondylitis. Material: blood, either unsorted or a sorted T cell fraction (not recorded which). The CDR3 loop reads CASSLSTGGLGSPLHF. The CDR3 DNA is TGTGCCAGCAGTTTAAGCACAGGGGGTTTAGGATCACCCCTCCACTTT.